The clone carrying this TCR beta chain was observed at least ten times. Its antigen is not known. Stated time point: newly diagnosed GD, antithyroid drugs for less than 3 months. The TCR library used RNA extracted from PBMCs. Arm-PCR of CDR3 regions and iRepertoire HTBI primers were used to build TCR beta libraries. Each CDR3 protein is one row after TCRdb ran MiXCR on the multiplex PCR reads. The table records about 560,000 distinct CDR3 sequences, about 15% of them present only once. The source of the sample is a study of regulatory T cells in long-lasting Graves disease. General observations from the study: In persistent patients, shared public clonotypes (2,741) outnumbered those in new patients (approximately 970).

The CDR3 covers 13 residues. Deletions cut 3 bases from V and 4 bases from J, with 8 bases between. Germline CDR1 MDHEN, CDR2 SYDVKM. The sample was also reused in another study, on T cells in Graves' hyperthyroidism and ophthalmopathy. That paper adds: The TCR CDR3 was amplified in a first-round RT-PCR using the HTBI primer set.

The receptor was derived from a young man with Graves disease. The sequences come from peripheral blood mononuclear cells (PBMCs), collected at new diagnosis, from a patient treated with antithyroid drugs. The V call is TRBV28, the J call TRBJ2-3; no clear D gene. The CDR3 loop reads CASSFPRPDTQYF. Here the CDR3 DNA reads TGTGCCAGCAGTTTCCCCCGACCAGATACGCAGTATTTT.